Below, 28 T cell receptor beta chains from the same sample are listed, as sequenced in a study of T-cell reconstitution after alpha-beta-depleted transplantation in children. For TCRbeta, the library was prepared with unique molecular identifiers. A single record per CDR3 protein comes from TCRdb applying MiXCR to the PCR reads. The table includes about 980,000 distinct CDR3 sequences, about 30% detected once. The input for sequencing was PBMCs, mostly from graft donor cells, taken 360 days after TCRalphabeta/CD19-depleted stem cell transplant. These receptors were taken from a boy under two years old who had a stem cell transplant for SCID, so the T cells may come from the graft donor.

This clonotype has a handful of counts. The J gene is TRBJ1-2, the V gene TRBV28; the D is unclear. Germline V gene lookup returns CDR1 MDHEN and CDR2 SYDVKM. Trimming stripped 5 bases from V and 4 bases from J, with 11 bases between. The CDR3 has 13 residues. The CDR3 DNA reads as TGTGCCAGCAGTCGTGGACGGGTCTATGGCTACACCTTC. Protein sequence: CASSRGRVYGYTF.

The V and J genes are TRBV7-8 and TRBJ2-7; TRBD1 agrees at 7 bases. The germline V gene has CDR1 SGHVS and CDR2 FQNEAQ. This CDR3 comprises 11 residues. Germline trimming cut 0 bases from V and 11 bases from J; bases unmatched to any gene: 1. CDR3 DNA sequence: TGTGCCAGCAGCTTAGCCGGGACAGAGTACTTC. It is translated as CASSLAGTEYF.

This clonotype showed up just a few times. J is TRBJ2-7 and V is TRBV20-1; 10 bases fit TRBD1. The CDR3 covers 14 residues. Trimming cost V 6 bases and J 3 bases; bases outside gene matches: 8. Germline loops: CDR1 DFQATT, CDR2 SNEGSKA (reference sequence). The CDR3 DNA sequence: TGCAGTGCCAACGGACAGGGGGGGTTCTACGAGCAGTACTTC. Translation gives CSANGQGGFYEQYF.

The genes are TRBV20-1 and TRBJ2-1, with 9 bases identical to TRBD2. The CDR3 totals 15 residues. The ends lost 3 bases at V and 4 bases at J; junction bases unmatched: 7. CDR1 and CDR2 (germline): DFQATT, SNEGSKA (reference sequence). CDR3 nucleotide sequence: TGCAGTGCTAGCCAGCGGGGGGTCCTTTACAATGAGCAGTTCTTC. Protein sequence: CSASQRGVLYNEQFF.

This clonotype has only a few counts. The DNA for the CDR3 is TGTGCCAGCAGCTCAAAGAAAGCGGGGGGGCGTAATACGCAGTATTTT. Protein: CASSSKKAGGRNTQYF. This chain links TRBV7-9 with TRBJ2-3; 10 bases agree with TRBD2. The J segment lost 7 bases and the V segment lost 4 bases, leaving 11 bases of the junction unmatched. Germline CDR1 SEHNR, CDR2 FQNEAQ (reference sequence). This CDR3 is 16 amino acids long. The complete variable domain, with remaining parts taken from reference TRBV7-9 and TRBJ2-3, reads DTGVSQNPRHKITKRGQNVTFRCDPISEHNRLYWYRQTLGQGPEFLTYFQNEAQLEKSRLLSDRFSAERPKGSFSTLEIQRTEQGDSAMYLCASSSKKAGGRNTQYFGPGTRLTVL.

CDR3: CASRADSYEQYF. In DNA, the CDR3 is TGTGCCAGCAGGGCGGACAGCTACGAGCAGTACTTC. This chain joins TRBV25-1 and TRBJ2-7; TRBD1 might be the D (6 bases). The CDR3 contains 12 residues. Germline CDR1 and CDR2: MGHDK and SYGVNS. The ends were cut back, 6 bases at V and 3 bases at J, with 9 bases in the middle.

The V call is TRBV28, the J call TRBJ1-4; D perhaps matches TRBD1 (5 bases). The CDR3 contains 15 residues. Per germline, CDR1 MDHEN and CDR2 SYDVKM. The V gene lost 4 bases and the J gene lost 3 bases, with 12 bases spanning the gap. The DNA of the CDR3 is TGTGCCAGCAGTTCCACAGGAATCCCTAATGAAAAACTGTTTTTT. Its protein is CASSSTGIPNEKLFF. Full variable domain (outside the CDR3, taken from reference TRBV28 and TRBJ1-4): DVKVTQSSRYLVKRTGEKVFLECVQDMDHENMFWYRQDPGLGLRLIYFSYDVKMKEKGDIPEGYSVSREKKERFSLILESASTNQTSMYLCASSSTGIPNEKLFFGSGTQLSVL.

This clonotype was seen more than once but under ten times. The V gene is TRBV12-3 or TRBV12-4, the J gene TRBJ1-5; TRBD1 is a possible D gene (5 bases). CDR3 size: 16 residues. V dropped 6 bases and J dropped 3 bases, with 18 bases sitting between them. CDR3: CASRRGLKAFNQPQHF. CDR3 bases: TGTGCCAGCAGGCGGGGACTCAAGGCTTTCAATCAGCCCCAGCATTTT.

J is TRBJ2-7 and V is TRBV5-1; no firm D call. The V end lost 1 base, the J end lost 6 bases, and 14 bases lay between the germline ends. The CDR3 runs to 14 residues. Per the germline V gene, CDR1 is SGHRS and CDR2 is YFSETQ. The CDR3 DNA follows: TGCGCCAGCAGCTTGATAGGCCCGCCAGGCGAGCAGTACTTC. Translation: CASSLIGPPGEQYF.

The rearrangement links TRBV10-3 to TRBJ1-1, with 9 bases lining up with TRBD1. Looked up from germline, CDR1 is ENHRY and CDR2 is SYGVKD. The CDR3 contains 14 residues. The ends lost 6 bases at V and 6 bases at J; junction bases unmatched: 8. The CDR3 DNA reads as TGTGCCATCAGCCCCCGACAGGGGGACGCTGAAGCTTTCTTT. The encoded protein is CAISPRQGDAEAFF.

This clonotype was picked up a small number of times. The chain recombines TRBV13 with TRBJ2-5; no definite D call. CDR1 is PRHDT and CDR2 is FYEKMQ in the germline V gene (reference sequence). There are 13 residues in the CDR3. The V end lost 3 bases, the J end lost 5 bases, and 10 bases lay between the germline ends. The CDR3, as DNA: TGTGCCAGCAGCTTCTGGACCGCGGAGACCCAGTACTTC. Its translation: CASSFWTAETQYF.

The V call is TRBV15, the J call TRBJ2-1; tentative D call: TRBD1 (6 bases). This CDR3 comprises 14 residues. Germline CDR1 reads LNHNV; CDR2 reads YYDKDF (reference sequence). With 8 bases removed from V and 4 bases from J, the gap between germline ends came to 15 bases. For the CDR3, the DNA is TGTGCCACCGGTCCCAGGGGACCTTACAATGAGCAGTTCTTC. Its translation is CATGPRGPYNEQFF.

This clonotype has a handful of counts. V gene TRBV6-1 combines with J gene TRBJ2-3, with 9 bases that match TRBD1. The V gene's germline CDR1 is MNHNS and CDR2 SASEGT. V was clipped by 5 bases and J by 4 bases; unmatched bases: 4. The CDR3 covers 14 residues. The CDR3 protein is CASSRQGDADTQYF. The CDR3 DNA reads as TGTGCCAGCAGTAGACAGGGGGACGCAGATACGCAGTATTTT.

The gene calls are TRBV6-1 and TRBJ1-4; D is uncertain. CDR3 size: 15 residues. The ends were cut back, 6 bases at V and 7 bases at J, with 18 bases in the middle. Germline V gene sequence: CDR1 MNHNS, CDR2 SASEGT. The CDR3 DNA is TGTGCCAGCAGGCGGCTGGCCGTCGGCGGTGAAAAACTGTTTTTT. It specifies CASRRLAVGGEKLFF.

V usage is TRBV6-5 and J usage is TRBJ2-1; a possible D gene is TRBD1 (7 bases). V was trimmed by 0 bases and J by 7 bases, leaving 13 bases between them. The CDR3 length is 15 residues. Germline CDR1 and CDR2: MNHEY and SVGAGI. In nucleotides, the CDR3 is TGTGCCAGCAGTTACTCGGGCAGGGGGGTTAATGAGCAGTTCTTC. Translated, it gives CASSYSGRGVNEQFF.

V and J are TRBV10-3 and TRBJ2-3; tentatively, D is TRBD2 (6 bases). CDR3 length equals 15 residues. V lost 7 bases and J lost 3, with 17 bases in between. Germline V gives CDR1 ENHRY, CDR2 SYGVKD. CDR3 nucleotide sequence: TGTGCCATCAAGGCCCCGGGGGACTTGACAGATACGCAGTATTTT. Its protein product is CAIKAPGDLTDTQYF.

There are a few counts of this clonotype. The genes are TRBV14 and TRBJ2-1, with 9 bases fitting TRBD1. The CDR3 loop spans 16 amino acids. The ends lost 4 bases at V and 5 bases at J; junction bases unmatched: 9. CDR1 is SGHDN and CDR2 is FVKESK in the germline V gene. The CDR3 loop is CASSRGQGLGNNEQFF. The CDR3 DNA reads TGTGCCAGCAGCCGCGGACAGGGGTTGGGGAACAATGAGCAGTTCTTC.

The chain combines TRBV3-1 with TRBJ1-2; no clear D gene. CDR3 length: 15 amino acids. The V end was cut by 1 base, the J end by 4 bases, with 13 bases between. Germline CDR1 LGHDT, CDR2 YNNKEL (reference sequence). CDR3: CASSQGTVPGYGYTF. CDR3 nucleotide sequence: TGTGCCAGCAGCCAAGGGACCGTTCCCGGCTATGGCTACACCTTC. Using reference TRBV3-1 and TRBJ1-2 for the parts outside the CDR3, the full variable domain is DTAVSQTPKYLVTQMGNDKSIKCEQNLGHDTMYWYKQDSKKFLKIMFSYNNKELIINETVPNRFSPKSPDKAHLNLHINSLELGDSAVYFCASSQGTVPGYGYTFGSGTRLTVV.

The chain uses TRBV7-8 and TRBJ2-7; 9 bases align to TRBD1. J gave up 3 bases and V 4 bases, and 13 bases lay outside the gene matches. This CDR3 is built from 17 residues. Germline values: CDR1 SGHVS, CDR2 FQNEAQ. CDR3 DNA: TGTGCCAGCAGCTCAAGGGGCGGACAGGGGCCAGGCTACGAGCAGTACTTC. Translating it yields CASSSRGGQGPGYEQYF. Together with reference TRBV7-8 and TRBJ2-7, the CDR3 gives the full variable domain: GAGVSQSPRYKVAKRGQDVALRCDPISGHVSLFWYQQALGQGPEFLTYFQNEAQLDKSGLPSDRFFAERPEGSVSTLKIQRTQQEDSAVYLCASSSRGGQGPGYEQYFGPGTRLTVT.

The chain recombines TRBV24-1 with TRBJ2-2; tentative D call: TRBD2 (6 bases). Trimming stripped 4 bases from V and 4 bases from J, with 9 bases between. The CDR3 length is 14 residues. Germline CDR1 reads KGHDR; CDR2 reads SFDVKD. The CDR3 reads CATSDPTSTGELFF. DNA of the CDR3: TGTGCCACCAGTGACCCGACTAGCACCGGGGAGCTGTTTTTT.

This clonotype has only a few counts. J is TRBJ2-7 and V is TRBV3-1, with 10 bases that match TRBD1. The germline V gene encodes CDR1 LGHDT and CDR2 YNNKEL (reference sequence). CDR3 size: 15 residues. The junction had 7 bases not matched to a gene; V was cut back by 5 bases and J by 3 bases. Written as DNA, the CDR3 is TGTGCCAGCAGCGACGCCGGGACAGGGGTCTACGAGCAGTACTTC. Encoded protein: CASSDAGTGVYEQYF.

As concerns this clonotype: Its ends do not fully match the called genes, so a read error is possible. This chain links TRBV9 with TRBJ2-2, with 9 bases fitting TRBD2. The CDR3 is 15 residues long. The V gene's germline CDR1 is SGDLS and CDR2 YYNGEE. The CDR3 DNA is TGTGCCAGCAGCGTCGGACTAGCGAACGCCGGGGAGCTGTTTTTT. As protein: CASSVGLANAGELFF.

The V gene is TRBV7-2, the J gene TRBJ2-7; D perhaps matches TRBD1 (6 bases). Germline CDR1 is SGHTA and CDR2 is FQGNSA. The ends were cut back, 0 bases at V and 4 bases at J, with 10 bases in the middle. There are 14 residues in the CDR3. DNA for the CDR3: TGTGCCAGCAGCTTAGCTGGGACACAGTACGAGCAGTACTTC. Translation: CASSLAGTQYEQYF.

The CDR3 nucleotides are TGTGCCAGCAGCTATGGTTTTAGGGACAGAAGGGGTACGAGAACCAAAAACATTCAGTACTTC. Residues: CASSYGFRDRRGTRTKNIQYF. V usage is TRBV11-1 and J usage is TRBJ2-4; 7 bases map to TRBD1. The V gene end was trimmed by 4 bases and the J gene end by 2 bases; junction bases not matched to a gene: 23. The CDR3 has 21 amino acids. Germline CDR1 reads SGHAT; CDR2 reads FQDESV (reference sequence).

CDR3 coding DNA: TGTGCCAGCAGTTTGAAATGGGGGGTAGTCTCCTACGAGCAGTACTTC. Translated, it gives CASSLKWGVVSYEQYF. This chain links TRBV12-3 or TRBV12-4 with TRBJ2-7; possibly TRBD2 for D (6 bases). Trimming took 3 bases from V and 0 from J, leaving 15 bases between them. The CDR3 sequence is 16 residues long.

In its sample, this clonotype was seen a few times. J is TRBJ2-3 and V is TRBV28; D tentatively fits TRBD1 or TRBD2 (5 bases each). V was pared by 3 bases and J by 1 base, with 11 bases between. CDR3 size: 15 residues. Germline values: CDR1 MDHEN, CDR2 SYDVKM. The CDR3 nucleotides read TGTGCCAGCAGTTTTTGGGGGATTCGCACAGATACGCAGTATTTT. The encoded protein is CASSFWGIRTDTQYF.

Written as DNA, the CDR3 is TGCAGTGCTAGAGTCACTAGCGGGGGGGCTTTTAGGGAGACCCAGTACTTC. Its translation is CSARVTSGGAFRETQYF. This rearrangement joins TRBV20-1 to TRBJ2-5; 13 positions match TRBD2. After removal of 1 base from V and 5 bases from J, the junction contained 10 bases not matched to a gene. The CDR3 sequence is 17 residues long. Germline CDR1 is DFQATT and CDR2 is SNEGSKA (reference sequence).

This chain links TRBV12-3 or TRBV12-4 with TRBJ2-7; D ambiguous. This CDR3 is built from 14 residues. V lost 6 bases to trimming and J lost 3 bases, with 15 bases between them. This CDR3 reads CASSHLGIVYEQYF. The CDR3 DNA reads TGTGCCAGCAGCCATCTAGGGATAGTCTACGAGCAGTACTTC.